This T cell receptor beta chain was sequenced in a study of blood T cell repertoires in COVID-19. CDR1 is LNHDA and CDR2 is SQIVND in the germline V gene (reference sequence). Trimming left V 7 bases short and J 3 bases short, with 21 bases between. The CDR3 runs 16 residues. As handled by the study authors: Amplifying reference gene primers gave estimates of nucleated cell counts. Assay used: immunoSEQ multiplex PCR; TCRdb lists only in-frame clones, some missing. For V, J and clone size, that table is used; D and trimming come from the DNA. The sample contains around 250,000 clones, 75% to 90% of which appear only once.

Sequencing was performed on PBMCs or T cells enriched from blood (not recorded which). The gene calls are TRBV19 and TRBJ1-2, with D unclear. The receptor was isolated from a man between 50 and 59 years old who had been exposed to COVID-19. The chain's CDR3 is CASMRVRGNYYYGYTF. The CDR3, as DNA: TGTGCCAGTATGCGGGTCCGGGGAAATTACTACTATGGCTACACCTTC. Looking up the rest from reference TRBV19 and TRBJ1-2 gives the full variable domain: DGGITQSPKYLFRKEGQNVTLSCEQNLNHDAMYWYRQDPGQGLRLIYYSQIVNDFQKGDIAEGYSVSREKKESFPLTVTSAQKNPTAFYLCASMRVRGNYYYGYTFGSGTRLTVV.